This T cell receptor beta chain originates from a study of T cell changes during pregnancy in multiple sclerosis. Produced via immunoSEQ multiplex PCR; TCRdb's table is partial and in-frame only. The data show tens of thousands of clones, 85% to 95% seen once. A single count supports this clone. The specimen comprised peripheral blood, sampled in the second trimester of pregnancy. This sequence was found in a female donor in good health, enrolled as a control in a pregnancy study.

CDR3 sequence: CASSIEKGANQPQHF. CDR3 DNA: TGTGCCAGTAGTATAGAGAAGGGGGCCAATCAGCCCCAGCATTTT. The chain is built from TRBV19 and TRBJ1-5; 7 nucleotides align to TRBD1. There are 15 residues in the CDR3. Trimming removed 0 bases from V and 3 bases from J; junction bases left unmatched: 2. CDR1 and CDR2 (germline): LNHDA, SQIVND (reference sequence).